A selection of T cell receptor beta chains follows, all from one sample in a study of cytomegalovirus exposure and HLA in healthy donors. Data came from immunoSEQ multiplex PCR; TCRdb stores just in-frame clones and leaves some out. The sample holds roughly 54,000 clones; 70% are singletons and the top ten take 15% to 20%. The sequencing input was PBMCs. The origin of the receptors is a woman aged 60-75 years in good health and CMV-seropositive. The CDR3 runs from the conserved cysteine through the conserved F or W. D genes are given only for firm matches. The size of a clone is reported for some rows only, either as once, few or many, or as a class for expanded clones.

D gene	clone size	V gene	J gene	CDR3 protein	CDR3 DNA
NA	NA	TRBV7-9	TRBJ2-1	CASSLSLVLSNEQFF	TGTGCCAGCAGCTTAAGCCTAGTATTGAGCAATGAGCAGTTCTTC
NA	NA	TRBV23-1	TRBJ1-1	CASTQGRAEAFF	TGCGCCAGCACCCAAGGGCGGGCTGAAGCTTTCTTT
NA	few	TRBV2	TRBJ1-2	CASSVNPNYGYTF	TGTGCCAGCTCGGTGAACCCTAACTATGGCTACACCTTC
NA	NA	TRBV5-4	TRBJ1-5	CASSSIPNSPQHF	TGTGCCAGCAGCTCGATCCCTAATTCTCCCCAGCATTTT
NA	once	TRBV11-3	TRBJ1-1	CASRPGWVLYTEAFF	TGTGCCAGCAGACCAGGGTGGGTTTTATACACTGAAGCTTTCTTT
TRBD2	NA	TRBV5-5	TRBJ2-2	CASSLQAGVTGELFF	TGTGCCAGCAGCTTGCAAGCGGGGGTGACCGGGGAGCTGTTTTTT
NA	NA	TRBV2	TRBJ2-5	CASRGGHLQETQYF	TGTGCCAGCAGAGGGGGACACCTCCAAGAGACCCAGTACTTC
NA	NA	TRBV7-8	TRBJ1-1	CASSLRLGTEAFF	TGTGCCAGCAGTCTTAGACTGGGCACTGAAGCTTTCTTT
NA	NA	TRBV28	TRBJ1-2	CASRSAPRGDYGYTF	TGTGCCAGCAGATCAGCCCCTCGGGGGGACTATGGCTACACCTTC
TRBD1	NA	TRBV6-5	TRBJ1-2	CASIGQGGGYTF	TGTGCCAGCATAGGACAGGGGGGTGGCTACACCTTC
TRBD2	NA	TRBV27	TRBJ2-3	CASSLTSGPWDTQYF	TGTGCCAGCAGTTTAACTAGCGGTCCTTGGGATACGCAGTATTTT
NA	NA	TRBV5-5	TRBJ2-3	CSSSFPGAAGDTQYF	TGTTCCAGCAGCTTCCCTGGGGCGGCAGGGGATACGCAGTATTTT
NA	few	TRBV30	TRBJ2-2	CAWSVRFGSNTGELFF	TGTGCCTGGAGTGTGCGCTTCGGGTCAAACACCGGGGAGCTGTTTTTT
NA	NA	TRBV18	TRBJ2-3	CASSPVSTDTQYF	TGTGCCAGCTCACCAGTAAGCACAGATACGCAGTATTTT
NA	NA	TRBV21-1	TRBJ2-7	CASRDSDRVATYEQYF	TGTGCCAGCAGGGATTCGGACAGGGTGGCTACCTACGAGCAGTACTTC
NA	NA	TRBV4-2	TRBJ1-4	CASSQDGQINEKLFF	TGTGCCAGCAGCCAAGACGGACAGATCAATGAAAAACTGTTTTTT
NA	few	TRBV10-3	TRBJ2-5	CAISELQQQETQYF	TGTGCCATCAGTGAGTTACAGCAACAAGAGACCCAGTACTTC
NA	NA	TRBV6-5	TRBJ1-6	CASRQGPSTNSPLHF	TGTGCCAGCAGGCAGGGTCCCTCCACTAATTCACCCCTCCACTTT
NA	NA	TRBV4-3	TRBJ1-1	CASSQRQYTEAFF	TGCGCCAGCAGCCAGAGACAGTACACTGAAGCTTTCTTT
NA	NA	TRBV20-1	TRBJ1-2	CSARDESGYTF	TGCAGTGCTAGAGATGAGAGCGGCTACACCTTC
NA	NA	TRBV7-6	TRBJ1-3	CASSLAPGAGNTIYF	TGTGCCAGCAGCTTAGCGCCAGGGGCCGGAAACACCATATATTTT
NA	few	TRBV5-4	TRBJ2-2	CASRGEGQAPGELFF	TGTGCCAGCAGGGGGGAGGGACAGGCCCCCGGGGAGCTGTTTTTT
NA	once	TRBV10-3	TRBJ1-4	CAISEYGVPNEKLFF	TGTGCCATCAGTGAGTACGGGGTACCTAATGAAAAACTGTTTTTT
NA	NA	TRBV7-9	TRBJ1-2	CASSLNYGYTF	TGTGCCAGCAGCCTTAACTATGGCTACACCTTC
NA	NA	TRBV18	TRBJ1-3	CASSPKTQGTGNTIYF	TGTGCCAGCTCACCAAAAACCCAGGGAACTGGAAACACCATATATTTT
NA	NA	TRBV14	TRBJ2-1	CASSQLFSEQFF	TGTGCCAGCAGCCAACTGTTTTCTGAGCAGTTCTTC
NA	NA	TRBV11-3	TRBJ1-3	CASSVRGSGNTIYF	TGTGCCAGCAGCGTGCGTGGCTCTGGAAACACCATATATTTT
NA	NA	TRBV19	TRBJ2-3	CASSRTGRERSTDTQYF	TGTGCCAGTAGTAGAACGGGTAGAGAGCGTAGCACAGATACGCAGTATTTT
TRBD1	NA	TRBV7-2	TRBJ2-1	CASSSGQGGYNEQFF	TGTGCCAGCAGCTCGGGACAGGGCGGCTACAATGAGCAGTTCTTC
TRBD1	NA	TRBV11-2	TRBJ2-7	CASSASLDRVPYEQYF	TGTGCCAGCAGCGCAAGCCTGGACAGGGTACCCTACGAGCAGTACTTC
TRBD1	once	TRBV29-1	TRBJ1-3	CSAGQGGNTIYF	TGCAGCGCCGGACAGGGGGGAAACACCATATATTTT
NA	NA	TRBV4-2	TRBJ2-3	CASSGDQSGPYTDTQYF	TGTGCCAGCAGCGGAGACCAAAGCGGGCCTTACACAGATACGCAGTATTTT
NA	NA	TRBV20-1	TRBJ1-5	CSAGVGGPQHF	TGCAGTGCTGGCGTAGGGGGGCCCCAGCATTTT
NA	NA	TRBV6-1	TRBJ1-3	CASRKERGGNTIYF	TGTGCCAGCAGAAAAGAAAGGGGAGGAAACACCATATATTTT